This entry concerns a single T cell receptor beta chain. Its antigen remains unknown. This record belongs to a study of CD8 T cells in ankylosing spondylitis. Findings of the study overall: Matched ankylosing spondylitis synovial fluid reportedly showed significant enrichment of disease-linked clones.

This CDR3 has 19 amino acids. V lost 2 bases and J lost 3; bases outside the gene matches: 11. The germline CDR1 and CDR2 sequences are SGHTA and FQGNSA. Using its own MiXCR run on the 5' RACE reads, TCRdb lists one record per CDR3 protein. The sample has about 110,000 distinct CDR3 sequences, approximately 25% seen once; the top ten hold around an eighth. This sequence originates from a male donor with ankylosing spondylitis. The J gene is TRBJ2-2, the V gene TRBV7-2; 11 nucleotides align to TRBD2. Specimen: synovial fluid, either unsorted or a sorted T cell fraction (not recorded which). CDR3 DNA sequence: TGTGCCAGCAGCTTACCGCGGCTAGCGGGAGGTAGGGACACCGGGGAGCTGTTTTTT. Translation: CASSLPRLAGGRDTGELFF.